The rows below give T cell receptor beta chains drawn from one sample of a study of blood T cell repertoires in COVID-19. Data came from immunoSEQ multiplex PCR; TCRdb stores just in-frame clones and leaves some out. The data hold 150,000 to 250,000 clones, with roughly three quarters observed a single time. Sequencing was performed on peripheral blood. Receptors originate from a woman between 40 and 50 years old with COVID-19, enrolled during active disease. CDR3s include the opening cysteine and the closing phenylalanine or tryptophan.

j_gene: TRBJ2-3
v_gene: TRBV24-1
CDR3aa: CATSDPGLTDTQYF

j_gene: TRBJ1-5
v_gene: TRBV2
CDR3aa: CASTSQGESNQPQHF

j_gene: TRBJ2-1
v_gene: TRBV7-2
CDR3aa: CASSPGRVPENEQFF

j_gene: TRBJ1-4
v_gene: TRBV5-1
CDR3aa: CASRRGQSEKLFF

j_gene: TRBJ1-1
v_gene: TRBV18
CDR3aa: CASSPNNYRTGGTNTEAFF

j_gene: TRBJ2-2
v_gene: TRBV9
CDR3aa: CASSERTDFTGELFF

j_gene: TRBJ1-2
v_gene: TRBV6-5
CDR3aa: CASSRTQGGPYGYTF

j_gene: TRBJ2-7
v_gene: TRBV6-5
CDR3aa: CASSYRQRVEKQYF

j_gene: TRBJ1-1
v_gene: TRBV27
CDR3aa: CASSLFSGTGEPEAFF

j_gene: TRBJ2-7
v_gene: TRBV5-1
CDR3aa: CASSDQRTGAYEQYF

j_gene: TRBJ1-5
v_gene: TRBV9
CDR3aa: CASSPRSSNQPQHF

j_gene: TRBJ2-3
v_gene: TRBV18
CDR3aa: CASSRAHTDTQYF

j_gene: TRBJ2-3
v_gene: TRBV11-3
CDR3aa: CASSLDGSIQVSDTQYF

j_gene: TRBJ2-3
v_gene: TRBV19
CDR3aa: CASSIGGSGTDTQYF

j_gene: TRBJ2-3
v_gene: TRBV4-1
CDR3aa: CASSQEGAGVLGDTQYF

j_gene: TRBJ1-2
v_gene: TRBV18
CDR3aa: CASSPFSQQGNYGYTF

j_gene: TRBJ1-6
v_gene: TRBV7-9
CDR3aa: CASSSVRPGTGSYNSPLHF

j_gene: TRBJ2-5
v_gene: TRBV28
CDR3aa: CGASGGARGGTQYF

j_gene: TRBJ2-3
v_gene: TRBV15
CDR3aa: CATSRPGTFTDTQYF

j_gene: TRBJ2-7
v_gene: TRBV11-1
CDR3aa: CASSFGQGGRSEQYF